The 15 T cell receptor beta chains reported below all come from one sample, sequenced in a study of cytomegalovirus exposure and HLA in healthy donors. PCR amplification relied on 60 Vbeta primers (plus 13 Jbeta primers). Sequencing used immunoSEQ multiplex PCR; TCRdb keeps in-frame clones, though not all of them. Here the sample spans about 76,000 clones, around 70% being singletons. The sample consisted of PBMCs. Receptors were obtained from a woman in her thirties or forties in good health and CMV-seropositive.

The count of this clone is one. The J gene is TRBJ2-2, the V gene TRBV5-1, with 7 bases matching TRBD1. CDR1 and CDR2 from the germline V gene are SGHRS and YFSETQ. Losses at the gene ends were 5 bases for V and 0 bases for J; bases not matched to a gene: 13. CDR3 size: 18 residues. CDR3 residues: CASRREGDRQTNTGELFF. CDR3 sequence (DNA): TGCGCCAGCAGAAGGGAAGGGGACAGACAGACGAACACCGGGGAGCTGTTTTTT.

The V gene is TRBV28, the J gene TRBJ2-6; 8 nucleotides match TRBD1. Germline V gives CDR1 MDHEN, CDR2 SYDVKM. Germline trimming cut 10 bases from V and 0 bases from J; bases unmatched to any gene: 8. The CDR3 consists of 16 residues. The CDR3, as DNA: TGTGCCACCAGGACAGGGCGATTCTCTGGGGCCAACGTCCTGACTTTC. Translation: CATRTGRFSGANVLTF.

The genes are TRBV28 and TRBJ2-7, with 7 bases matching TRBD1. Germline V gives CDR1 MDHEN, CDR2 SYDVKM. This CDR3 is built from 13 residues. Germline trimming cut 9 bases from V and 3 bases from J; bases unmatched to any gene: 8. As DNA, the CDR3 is TGTGCCAGTGGGACAGTCAGTATCTACGAGCAGTACTTC. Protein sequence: CASGTVSIYEQYF. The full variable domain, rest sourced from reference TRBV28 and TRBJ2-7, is DVKVTQSSRYLVKRTGEKVFLECVQDMDHENMFWYRQDPGLGLRLIYFSYDVKMKEKGDIPEGYSVSREKKERFSLILESASTNQTSMYLCASGTVSIYEQYFGPGTRLTVT.

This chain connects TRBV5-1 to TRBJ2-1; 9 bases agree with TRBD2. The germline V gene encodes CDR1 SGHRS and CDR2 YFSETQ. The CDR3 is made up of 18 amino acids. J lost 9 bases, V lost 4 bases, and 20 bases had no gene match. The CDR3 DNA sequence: TGCGCCAGCAGCCCCGGGGGACTAGCCTGGACACGCGGGGCTGAGCAGTTCTTC. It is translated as CASSPGGLAWTRGAEQFF.

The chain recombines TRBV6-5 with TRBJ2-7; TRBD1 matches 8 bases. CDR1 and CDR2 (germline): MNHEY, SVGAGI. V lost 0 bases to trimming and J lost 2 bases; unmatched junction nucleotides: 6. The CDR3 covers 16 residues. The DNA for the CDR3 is TGTGCCAGCAGTTACTCACAGGGGGAGAAACCCTACGAGCAGTACTTC. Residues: CASSYSQGEKPYEQYF.

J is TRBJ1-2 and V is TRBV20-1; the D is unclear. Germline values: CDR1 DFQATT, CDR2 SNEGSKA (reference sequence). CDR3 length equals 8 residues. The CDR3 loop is CSLYGYTF. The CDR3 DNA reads TGCAGCCTATATGGCTACACCTTC.

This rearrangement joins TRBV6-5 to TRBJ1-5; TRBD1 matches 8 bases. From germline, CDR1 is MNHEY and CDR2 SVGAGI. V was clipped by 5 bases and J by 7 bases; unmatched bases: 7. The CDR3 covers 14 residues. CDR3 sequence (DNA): TGTGCCAGCAGTGTTACAGGGGGTTGGCAGCCCCAGCATTTT. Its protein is CASSVTGGWQPQHF.

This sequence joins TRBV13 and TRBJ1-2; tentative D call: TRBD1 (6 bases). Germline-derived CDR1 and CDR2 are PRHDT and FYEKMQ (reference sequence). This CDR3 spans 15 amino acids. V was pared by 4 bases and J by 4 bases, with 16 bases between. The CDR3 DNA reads TGTGCCAGCAGCTCCCACAGGGTTGCCCCCTATGGCTACACCTTC. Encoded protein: CASSSHRVAPYGYTF. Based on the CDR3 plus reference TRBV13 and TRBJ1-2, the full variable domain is AAGVIQSPRHLIKEKRETATLKCYPIPRHDTVYWYQQGPGQDPQFLISFYEKMQSDKGSIPDRFSAQQFSDYHSELNMSSLELGDSALYFCASSSHRVAPYGYTFGSGTRLTVV.

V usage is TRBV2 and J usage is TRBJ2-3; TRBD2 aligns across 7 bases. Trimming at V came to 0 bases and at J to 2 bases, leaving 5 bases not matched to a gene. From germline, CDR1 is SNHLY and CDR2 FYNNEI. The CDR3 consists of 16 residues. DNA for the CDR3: TGTGCCAGCAGTGAAGCGGGCGGGGGAAACACAGATACGCAGTATTTT. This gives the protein CASSEAGGGNTDTQYF.

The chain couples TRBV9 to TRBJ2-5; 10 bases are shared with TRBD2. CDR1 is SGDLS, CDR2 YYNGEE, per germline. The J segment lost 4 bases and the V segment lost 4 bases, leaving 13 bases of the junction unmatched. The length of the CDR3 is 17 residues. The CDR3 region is CASSPWASGRSRETQYF. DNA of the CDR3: TGTGCCAGCAGCCCGTGGGCTAGCGGGAGATCGAGAGAGACCCAGTACTTC. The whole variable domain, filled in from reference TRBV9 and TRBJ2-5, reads DSGVTQTPKHLITATGQRVTLRCSPRSGDLSVYWYQQSLDQGLQFLIQYYNGEERAKGNILERFSAQQFPDLHSELNLSSLELGDSALYFCASSPWASGRSRETQYFGPGTRLLVL.

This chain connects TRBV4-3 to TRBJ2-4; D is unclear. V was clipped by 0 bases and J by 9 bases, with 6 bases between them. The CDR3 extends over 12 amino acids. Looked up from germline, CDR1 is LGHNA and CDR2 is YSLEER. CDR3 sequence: CASSQDRSIQYF. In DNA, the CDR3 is TGCGCCAGCAGCCAAGATAGAAGCATTCAGTACTTC.

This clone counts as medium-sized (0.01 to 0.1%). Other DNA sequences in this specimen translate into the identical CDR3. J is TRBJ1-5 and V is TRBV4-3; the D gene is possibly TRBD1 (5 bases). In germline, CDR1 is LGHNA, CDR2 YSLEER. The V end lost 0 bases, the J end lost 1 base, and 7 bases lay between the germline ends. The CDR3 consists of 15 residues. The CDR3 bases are TGCGCCAGCAGCCAAGATTCAGGGAGCAATCAGCCCCAGCATTTT. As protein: CASSQDSGSNQPQHF.

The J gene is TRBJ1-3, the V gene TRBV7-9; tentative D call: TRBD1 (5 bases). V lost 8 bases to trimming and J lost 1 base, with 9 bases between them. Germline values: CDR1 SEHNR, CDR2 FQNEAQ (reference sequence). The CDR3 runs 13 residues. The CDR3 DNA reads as TGTGCCAGCCTCCAGGGTTCTGGAAACACCATATATTTT. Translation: CASLQGSGNTIYF.

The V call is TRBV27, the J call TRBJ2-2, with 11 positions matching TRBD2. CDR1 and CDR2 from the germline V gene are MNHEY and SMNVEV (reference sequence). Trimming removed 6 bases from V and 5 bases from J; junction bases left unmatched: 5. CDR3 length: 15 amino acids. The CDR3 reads CASRTGTSGTGELFF. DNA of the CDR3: TGTGCCAGCAGGACCGGGACTAGCGGAACCGGGGAGCTGTTTTTT.

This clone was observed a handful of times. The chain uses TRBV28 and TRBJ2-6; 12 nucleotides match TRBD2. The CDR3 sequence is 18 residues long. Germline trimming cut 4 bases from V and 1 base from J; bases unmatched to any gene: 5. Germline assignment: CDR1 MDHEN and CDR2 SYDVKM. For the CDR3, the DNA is TGTGCCAGCAGTTCCCTCGGACTAGCGGGATCTGGGGCCAACGTCCTGACTTTC. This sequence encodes CASSSLGLAGSGANVLTF.